This paragraph reports one T cell receptor (beta chain). Its target is not known. This sample stems from a study of cytomegalovirus exposure and HLA in healthy donors. The assay was immunoSEQ multiplex PCR, and TCRdb's table has in-frame clones only and misses some. This sample carries roughly 300,000 clones, 70% to 90% of them seen once, and the ten largest clones take roughly 0.8%. General study findings and limits: Later, an analysis found that TCR clusters from the first cohort tended to co-occur in the 95 to 150 validation repertoires. There were some public TCRs occurring in many donors, but most TCR sequences were rare. Reports credit the classifier with highly specific, highly sensitive diagnosis of cytomegalovirus status. Cytomegalovirus association was assigned to approximately 160 TCR beta chains.

Material: PBMCs. The clonotype was recovered from a woman younger than 30 in good health and CMV-seronegative.

CDR3 DNA sequence: TGTGCCAGCAGCTTCATGACAGGGGAGGGTGGCTACACCTTC. Encoded protein: CASSFMTGEGGYTF. V is TRBV16 and J is TRBJ1-2; TRBD1 matches 8 bases. Trimming cost V 5 bases and J 7 bases; bases outside gene matches: 9. Germline V CDR1 and CDR2: KGHSY, FQNENV. The CDR3 has 14 amino acids.